This record concerns one T cell receptor beta chain sequence. The record originates from a study of OX40 agonist ivuxolimab in advanced cancers. In germline, CDR1 is SQVTM, CDR2 ANQGSEA. This CDR3 comprises 13 residues. The V segment lost 1 base and the J segment 4 bases; nucleotides outside the gene matches: 3. Assay: immunoSEQ multiplex PCR; the TCRdb copy retains only in-frame clones and omits some. The data show 31,000 or so clones, around nine tenths seen once. Here the sequenced sample was CD4+ or CD8+ T cells sorted from blood, taken in a trial of the OX40 agonist ivuxolimab. J is TRBJ2-7 and V is TRBV29-1; the match to TRBD1 covers 8 bases. This receptor was taken from an adult with an advanced solid tumor such as melanoma, head and neck, liver or kidney cancer. CDR3 sequence: CSVEGQGFYEQYF. Here the CDR3 DNA reads TGCAGCGTTGAAGGACAGGGGTTTTACGAGCAGTACTTC.